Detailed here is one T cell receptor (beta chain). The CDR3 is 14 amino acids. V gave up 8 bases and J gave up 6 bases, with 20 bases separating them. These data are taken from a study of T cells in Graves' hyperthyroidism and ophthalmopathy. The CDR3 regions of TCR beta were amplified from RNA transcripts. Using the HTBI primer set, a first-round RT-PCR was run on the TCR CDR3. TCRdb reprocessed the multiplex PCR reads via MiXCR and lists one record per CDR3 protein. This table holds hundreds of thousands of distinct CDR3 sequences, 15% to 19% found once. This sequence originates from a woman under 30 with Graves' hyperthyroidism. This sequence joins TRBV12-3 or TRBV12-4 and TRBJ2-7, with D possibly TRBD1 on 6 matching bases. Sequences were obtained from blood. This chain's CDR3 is CASHQGPVGREQYF. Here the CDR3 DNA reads TGTGCCAGCCATCAGGGGCCGGTCGGGCGCGAGCAGTACTTC.